This TCR beta chain is from a study of cytomegalovirus exposure and HLA in healthy donors. As for the study in general: Around 80 million unique TCR sequences came from HLA-typed donors in an early release.

CDR1 and CDR2 (germline): SEHNR, FQNEAQ (reference sequence). J gave up 13 bases and V 6 bases, and 7 bases lay outside the gene matches. The CDR3 is made up of 12 amino acids. Study results and caveats: Analysis was carried out at a later point, and it linked a missense DCLRE1C variant to TCR beta V- and J-gene trimming. A later analysis found that most CMV-associated TCR beta chains appeared HLA-restricted. Some public TCRs appeared in many individuals, while most sequences were rare.

On this clone: Its cognate antigen is unknown.

60 Vbeta and 13 Jbeta primers were used in PCR. Data came from immunoSEQ multiplex PCR; TCRdb stores just in-frame clones and leaves some out. The profile shows more than 200,000 clones, about three quarters of them singletons. V is TRBV7-9 and J is TRBJ1-4, with 8 bases matching TRBD1. Sample: PBMCs. This TCR came from a man aged 40-49 years in good health and CMV-seronegative. As DNA, the CDR3 is TGTGCCAGCAGTTTTACCGGGACAGGACTGTTTTTT. Its translation: CASSFTGTGLFF.